The source of this T cell receptor beta chain is a study of cytomegalovirus exposure and HLA in healthy donors. PCR amplification relied on 60 Vbeta primers (plus 13 Jbeta primers). The data were produced by immunoSEQ multiplex PCR, yet TCRdb's version contains in-frame clones alone and is incomplete. The sample includes 75,000 to 95,000 clones, around 80% of them seen just once. V dropped 7 bases and J dropped 4; count of bases not matched to a gene: 8. The CDR3 has 14 amino acids. The germline CDR1 and CDR2 sequences are PRHDT and FYEKMQ (reference sequence). About this clone itself: The antigen is unknown.

Notes on the study in general: In vitro checks showed that three CMV-associated chains really do target CMV antigens. Common viral pathogens were later found to be apparently linked to several of the most significant clusters. Prior analysis indicated that the majority of TCR beta V segments exhibited productivity approximately 87% or approximately 30% of the time.

The sequenced material came from PBMCs. V is TRBV13 and J is TRBJ1-1; 8 bases map to TRBD1. This TCR was sampled from a male donor in good health and CMV-seropositive. The CDR3 spells CASTDRGWGTEAFF. Here the CDR3 DNA reads TGTGCCAGCACCGACAGGGGTTGGGGCACTGAAGCTTTCTTT.